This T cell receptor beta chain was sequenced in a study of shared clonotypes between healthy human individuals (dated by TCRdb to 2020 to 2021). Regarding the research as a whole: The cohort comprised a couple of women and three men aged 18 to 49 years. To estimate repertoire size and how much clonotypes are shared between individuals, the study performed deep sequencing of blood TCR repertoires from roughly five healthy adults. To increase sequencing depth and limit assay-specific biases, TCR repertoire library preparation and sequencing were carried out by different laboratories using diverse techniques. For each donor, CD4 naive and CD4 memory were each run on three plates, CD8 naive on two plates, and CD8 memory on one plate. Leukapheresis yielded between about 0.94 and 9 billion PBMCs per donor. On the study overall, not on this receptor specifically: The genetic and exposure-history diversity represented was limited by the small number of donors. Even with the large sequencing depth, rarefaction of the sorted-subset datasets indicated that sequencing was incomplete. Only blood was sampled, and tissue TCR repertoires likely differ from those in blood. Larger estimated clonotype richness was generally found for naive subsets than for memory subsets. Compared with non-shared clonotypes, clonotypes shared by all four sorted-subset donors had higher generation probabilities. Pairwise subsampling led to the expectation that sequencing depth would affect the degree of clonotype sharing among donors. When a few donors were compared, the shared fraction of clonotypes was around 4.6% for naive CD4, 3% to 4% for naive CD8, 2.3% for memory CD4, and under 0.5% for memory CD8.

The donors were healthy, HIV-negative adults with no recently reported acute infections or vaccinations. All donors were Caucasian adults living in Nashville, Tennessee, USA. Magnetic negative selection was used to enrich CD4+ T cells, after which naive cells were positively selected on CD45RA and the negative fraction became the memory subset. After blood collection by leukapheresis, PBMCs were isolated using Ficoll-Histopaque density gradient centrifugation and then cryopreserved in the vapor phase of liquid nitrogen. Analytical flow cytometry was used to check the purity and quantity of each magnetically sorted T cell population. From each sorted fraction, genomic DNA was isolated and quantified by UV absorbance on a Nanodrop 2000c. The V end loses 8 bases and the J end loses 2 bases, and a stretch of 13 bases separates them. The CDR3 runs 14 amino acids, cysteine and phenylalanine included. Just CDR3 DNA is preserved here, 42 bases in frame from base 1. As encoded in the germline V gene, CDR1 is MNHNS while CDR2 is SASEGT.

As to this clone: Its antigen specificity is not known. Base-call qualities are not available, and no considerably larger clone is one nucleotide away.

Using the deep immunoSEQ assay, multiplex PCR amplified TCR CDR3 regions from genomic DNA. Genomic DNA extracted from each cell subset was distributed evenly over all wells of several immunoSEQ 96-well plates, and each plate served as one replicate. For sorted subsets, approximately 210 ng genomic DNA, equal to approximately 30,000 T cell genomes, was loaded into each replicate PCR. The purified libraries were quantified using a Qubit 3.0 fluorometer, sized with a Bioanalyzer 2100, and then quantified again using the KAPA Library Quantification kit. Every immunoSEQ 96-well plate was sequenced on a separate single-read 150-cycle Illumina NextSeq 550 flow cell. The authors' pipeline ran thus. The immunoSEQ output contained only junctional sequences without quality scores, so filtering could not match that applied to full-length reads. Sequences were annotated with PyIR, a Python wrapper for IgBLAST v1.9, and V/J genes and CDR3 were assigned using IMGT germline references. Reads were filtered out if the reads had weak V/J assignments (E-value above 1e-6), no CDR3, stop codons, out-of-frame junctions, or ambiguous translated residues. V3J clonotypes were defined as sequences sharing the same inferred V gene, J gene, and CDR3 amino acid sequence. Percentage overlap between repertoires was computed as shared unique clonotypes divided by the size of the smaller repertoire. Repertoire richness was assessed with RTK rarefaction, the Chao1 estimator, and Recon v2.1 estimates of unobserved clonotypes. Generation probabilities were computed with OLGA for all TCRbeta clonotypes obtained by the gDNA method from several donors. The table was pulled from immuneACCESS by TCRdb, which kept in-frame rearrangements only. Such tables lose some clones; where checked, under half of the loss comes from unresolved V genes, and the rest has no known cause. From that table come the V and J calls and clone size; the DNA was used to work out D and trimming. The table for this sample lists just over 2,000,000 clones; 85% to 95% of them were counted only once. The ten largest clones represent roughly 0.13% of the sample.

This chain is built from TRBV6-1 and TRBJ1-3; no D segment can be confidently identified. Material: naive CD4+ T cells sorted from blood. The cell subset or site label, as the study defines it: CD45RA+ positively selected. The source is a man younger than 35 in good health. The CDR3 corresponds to CASEDVLTGNTIYF. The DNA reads TGTGCCAGCGAGGACGTATTAACTGGAAACACCATATATTTT.